This T cell receptor (beta chain) was observed in a study of spatial heterogeneity in lung cancer. Turning to the study itself: Detected sequences consistently included more beta-chain ones than alpha-chain ones.

By proportion, this clonotype is medium-sized. What it binds is unknown. Single TCR cDNA molecules each had their own unique molecular identifier. MiXCR, applied by TCRdb to the 5' RACE reads, yields one record per CDR3 protein. Among some 2,700 distinct CDR3 sequences listed, under 8% were seen once. General study points: Tumoral mutation counts were tracked by counts of expanded intratumoral alpha and beta TCRs.

There are 15 residues in the CDR3. V was clipped by 8 bases and J by 8 bases; unmatched bases: 13. Time point defined: sample taken at primary tumor resection. Without sorting, whole RNA was sequenced from tumor, nontumor lung or frozen PBMC. The rearrangement uses TRBV12-3 or TRBV12-4 and TRBJ1-4; 8 nucleotides line up with TRBD1. The sequence came from a male donor with early-stage non-small cell lung cancer. Sequences were derived from lung tumor tissue, sampled at surgery. The CDR3 nucleotides are TGTGCCAGCGGGGTCCAGGGGGCGTTTAGGGAAAAACTGTTTTTT. This codes for CASGVQGAFREKLFF.